This T cell receptor (beta chain) was captured by sequencing in a study of T cell repertoires in ileal Crohn's disease. Background on the study: Surgery for a complication: stricturing in 61%, penetrating in about 40%.

The table came from immunoSEQ multiplex PCR; TCRdb's copy has only in-frame clones and leaves some out. The profile shows 2,000 to 3,000 clones, around 79% of them singletons. Trimming cost V 7 bases and J 4 bases; bases outside gene matches: 7. The CDR3 spans 14 residues. The germline CDR1 and CDR2 sequences are MDHEN and SYDVKM. As for this clone: Its antigen remains unknown.

Whole-study findings and limits: High-frequency clones were more common in sorted CD8 than CD4 cells.

Sequencing was performed on ileal tissue. The rearrangement joins TRBV28 to TRBJ1-1, with 9 bases matching TRBD1. The source of this sequence is an adult with Crohn's disease. In nucleotides, the CDR3 is TGTGCCAGCACCCTAGGACAGGGGATCACTGAAGCTTTCTTT. This translates into CASTLGQGITEAFF.